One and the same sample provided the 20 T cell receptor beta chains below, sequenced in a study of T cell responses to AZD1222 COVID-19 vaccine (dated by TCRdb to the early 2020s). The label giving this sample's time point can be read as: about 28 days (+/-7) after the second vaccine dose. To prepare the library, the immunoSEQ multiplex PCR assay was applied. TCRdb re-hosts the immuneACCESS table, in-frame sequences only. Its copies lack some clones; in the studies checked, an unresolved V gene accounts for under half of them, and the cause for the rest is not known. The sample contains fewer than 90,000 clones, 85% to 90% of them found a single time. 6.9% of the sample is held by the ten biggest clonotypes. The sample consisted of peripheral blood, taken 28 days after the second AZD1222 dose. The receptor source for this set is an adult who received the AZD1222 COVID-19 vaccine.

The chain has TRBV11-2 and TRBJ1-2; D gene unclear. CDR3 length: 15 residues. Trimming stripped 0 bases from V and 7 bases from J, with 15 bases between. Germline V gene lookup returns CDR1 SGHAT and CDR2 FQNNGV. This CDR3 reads CASSLDPNGPGGYTF. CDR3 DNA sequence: TGTGCCAGCAGCTTAGATCCCAACGGCCCTGGTGGCTACACCTTC.

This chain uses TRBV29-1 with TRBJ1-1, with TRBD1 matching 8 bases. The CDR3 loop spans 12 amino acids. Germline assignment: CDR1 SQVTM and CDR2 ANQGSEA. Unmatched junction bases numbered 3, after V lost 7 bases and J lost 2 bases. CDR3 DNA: TGCAGCGCCGCAGGGGGCAACACTGAAGCTTTCTTT. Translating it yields CSAAGGNTEAFF.

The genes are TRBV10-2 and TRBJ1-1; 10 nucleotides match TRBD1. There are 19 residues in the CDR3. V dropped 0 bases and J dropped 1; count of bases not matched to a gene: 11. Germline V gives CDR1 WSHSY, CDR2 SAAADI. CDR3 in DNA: TGCGCCAGCAGTGAGTCGTCGAGTTTAGGGACAGGGGCGAACACTGAAGCTTTCTTT. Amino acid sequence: CASSESSSLGTGANTEAFF.

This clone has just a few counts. CDR3 sequence reads: CASSPGGANEQFF. In DNA form, the CDR3 reads TGTGCCAGCAGCCCCGGAGGGGCCAATGAGCAGTTCTTC. The chain is built from TRBV7-9 and TRBJ2-1, with D possibly matching TRBD2 (6 bases). The length of the CDR3 is 13 residues. V lost 5 bases and J 6 bases, leaving 11 bases between the germline ends. Germline CDR1 SEHNR, CDR2 FQNEAQ (reference sequence).

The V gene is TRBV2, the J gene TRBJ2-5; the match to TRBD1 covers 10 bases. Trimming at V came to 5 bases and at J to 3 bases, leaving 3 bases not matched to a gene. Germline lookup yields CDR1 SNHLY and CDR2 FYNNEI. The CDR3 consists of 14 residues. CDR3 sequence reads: CASSLDRGKETQYF. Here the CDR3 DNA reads TGTGCCAGCAGTTTGGACAGGGGGAAAGAGACCCAGTACTTC.

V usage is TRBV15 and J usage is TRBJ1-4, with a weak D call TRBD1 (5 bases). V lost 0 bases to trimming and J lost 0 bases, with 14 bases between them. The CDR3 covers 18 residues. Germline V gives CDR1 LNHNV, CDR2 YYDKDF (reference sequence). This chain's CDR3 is CATSRDFDSRPTNEKLFF. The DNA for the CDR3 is TGTGCCACCAGCAGAGATTTTGACAGCCGGCCAACTAATGAAAAACTGTTTTTT.

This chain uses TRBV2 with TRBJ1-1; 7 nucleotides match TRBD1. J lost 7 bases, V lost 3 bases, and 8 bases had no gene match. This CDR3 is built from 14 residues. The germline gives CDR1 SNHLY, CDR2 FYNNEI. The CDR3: CASSDSTGSREAFF. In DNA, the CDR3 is TGTGCCAGCAGTGATTCGACAGGGTCCCGTGAAGCTTTCTTT.

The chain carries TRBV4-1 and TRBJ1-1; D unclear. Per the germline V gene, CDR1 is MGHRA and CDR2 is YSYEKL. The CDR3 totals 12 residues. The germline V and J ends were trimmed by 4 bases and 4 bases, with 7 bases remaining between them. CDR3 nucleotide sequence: TGCGCCAGCAGCCGGGAGGGCACTGAAGCTTTCTTT. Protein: CASSREGTEAFF.

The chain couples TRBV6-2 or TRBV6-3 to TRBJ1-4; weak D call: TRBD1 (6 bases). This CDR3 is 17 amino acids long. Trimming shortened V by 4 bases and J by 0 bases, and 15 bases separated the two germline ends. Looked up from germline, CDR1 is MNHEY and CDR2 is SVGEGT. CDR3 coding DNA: TGTGCCAGCAGTTCGCACAGGGCAGGGACAACTAATGAAAAACTGTTTTTT. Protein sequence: CASSSHRAGTTNEKLFF.

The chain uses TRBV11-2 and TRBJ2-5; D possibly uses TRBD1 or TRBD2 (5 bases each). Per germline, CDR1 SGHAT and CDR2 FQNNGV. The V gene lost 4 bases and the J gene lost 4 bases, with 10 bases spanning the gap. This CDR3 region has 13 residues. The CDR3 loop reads CASSSPGRETQYF. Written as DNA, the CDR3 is TGTGCCAGCAGCTCCCCAGGGAGAGAGACCCAGTACTTC.

The CDR3 coding sequence is TGTGCCAGCAGTTCAACAGGGCCTGGCTACACCTTC. Protein sequence: CASSSTGPGYTF. The chain joins TRBV6-1 to TRBJ1-2; maybe TRBD1 (6 bases). In germline, CDR1 is MNHNS, CDR2 SASEGT. This CDR3 has 12 amino acids. V gave up 5 bases and J gave up 7 bases, with 11 bases separating them.

The CDR3 is CASGSLQGYGYTF. The DNA of the CDR3 is TGTGCTAGTGGTTCCCTCCAGGGATATGGCTACACCTTC. The rearrangement joins TRBV12-5 to TRBJ1-2, with a tentative D call TRBD1 (5 bases). Trimming shortened V by 4 bases and J by 5 bases, and 11 bases separated the two germline ends. The V gene's germline CDR1 is LGHNT and CDR2 FRNRAP. The CDR3 is made up of 13 amino acids.

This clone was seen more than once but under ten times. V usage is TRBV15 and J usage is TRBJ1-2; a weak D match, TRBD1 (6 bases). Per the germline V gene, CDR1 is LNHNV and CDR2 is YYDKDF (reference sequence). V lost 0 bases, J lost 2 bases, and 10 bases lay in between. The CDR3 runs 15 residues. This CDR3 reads CATSREAGGNYGYTF. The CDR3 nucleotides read TGTGCCACCAGCAGAGAGGCGGGGGGCAACTATGGCTACACCTTC.

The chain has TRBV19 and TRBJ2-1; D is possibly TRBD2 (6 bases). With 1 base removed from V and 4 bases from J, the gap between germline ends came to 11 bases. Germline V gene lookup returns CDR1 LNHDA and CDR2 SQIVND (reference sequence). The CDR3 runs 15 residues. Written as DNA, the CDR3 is TGTGCCAGTAGTATAGGTAGCGGCACTTACAATGAGCAGTTCTTC. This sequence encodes CASSIGSGTYNEQFF.

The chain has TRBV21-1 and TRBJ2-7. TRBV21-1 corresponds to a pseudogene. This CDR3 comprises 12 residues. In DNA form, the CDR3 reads TGTGCCAGCAGCGGTGGGGGATACGAGCAGTACTTC. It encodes CASSGGGYEQYF.

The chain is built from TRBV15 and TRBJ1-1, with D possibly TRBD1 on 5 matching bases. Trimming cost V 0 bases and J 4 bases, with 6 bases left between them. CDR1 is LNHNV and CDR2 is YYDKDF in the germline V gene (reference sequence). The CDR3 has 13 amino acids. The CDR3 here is CATSRDGGTEAFF. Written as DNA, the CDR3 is TGTGCCACCAGCAGAGACGGGGGCACTGAAGCTTTCTTT. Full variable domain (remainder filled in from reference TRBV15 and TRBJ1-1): DAMVIQNPRYQVTQFGKPVTLSCSQTLNHNVMYWYQQKSSQAPKLLFHYYDKDFNNEADTPDNFQSRRPNTSFCFLDIRSPGLGDTAMYLCATSRDGGTEAFFGQGTRLTVV.

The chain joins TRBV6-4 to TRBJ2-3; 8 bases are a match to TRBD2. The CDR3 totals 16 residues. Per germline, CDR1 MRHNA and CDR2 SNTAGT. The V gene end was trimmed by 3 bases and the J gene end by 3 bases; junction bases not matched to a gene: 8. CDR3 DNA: TGTGCCAGCAGTGAGAGCGGGAGCGCCGGGACAGATACGCAGTATTTT. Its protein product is CASSESGSAGTDTQYF.

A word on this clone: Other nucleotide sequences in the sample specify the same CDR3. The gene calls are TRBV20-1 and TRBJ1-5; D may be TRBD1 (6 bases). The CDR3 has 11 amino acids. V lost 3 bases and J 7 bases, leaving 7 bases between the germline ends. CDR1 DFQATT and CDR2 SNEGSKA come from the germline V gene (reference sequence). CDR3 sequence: CSASGGQPQHF. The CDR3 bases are TGCAGTGCTAGCGGGGGCCAGCCCCAGCATTTT.

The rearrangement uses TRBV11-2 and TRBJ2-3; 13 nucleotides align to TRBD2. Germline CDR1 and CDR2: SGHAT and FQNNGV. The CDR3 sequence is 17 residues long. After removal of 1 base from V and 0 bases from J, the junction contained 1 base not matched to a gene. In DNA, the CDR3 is TGTGCCAGCAGCTTAGCGGGACTAGCGGGGAGCACAGATACGCAGTATTTT. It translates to CASSLAGLAGSTDTQYF.

The CDR3 DNA reads TGTGCCAGCAGTGACTCTGGCCACTACAATGAGCAGTTCTTC. This sequence encodes CASSDSGHYNEQFF. The chain couples TRBV6-4 to TRBJ2-1; D uncertain. Germline CDR1 MRHNA, CDR2 SNTAGT. The CDR3 has 14 residues. V lost 0 bases, J lost 3 bases, and 6 bases lay in between.